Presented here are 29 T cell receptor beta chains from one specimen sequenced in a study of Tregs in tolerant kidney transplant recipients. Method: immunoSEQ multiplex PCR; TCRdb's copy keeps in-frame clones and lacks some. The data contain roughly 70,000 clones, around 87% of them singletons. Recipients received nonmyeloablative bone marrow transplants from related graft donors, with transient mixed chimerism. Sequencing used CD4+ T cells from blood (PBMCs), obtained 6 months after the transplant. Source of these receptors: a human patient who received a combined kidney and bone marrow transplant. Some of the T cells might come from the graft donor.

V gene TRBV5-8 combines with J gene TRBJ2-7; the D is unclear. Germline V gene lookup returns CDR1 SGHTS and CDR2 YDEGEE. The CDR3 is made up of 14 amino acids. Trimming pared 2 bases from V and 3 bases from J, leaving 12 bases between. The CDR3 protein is CASSLGEAYYEQYF. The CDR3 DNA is TGTGCCAGCAGCTTAGGCGAGGCCTACTACGAGCAGTACTTC.

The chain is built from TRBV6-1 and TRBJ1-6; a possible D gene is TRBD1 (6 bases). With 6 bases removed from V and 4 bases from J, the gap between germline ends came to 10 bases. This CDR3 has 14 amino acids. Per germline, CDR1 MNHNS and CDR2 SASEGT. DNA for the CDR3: TGTGCCAGCAGGGACAGCTTTTATAATTCACCCCTCCACTTT. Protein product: CASRDSFYNSPLHF.

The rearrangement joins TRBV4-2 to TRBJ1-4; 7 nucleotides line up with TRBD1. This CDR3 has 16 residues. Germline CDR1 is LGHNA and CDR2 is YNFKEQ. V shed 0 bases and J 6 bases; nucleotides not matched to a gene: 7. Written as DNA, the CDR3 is TGTGCCAGCAGCCAAGATAGGGGGCGCGCGGATGAAAAACTGTTTTTT. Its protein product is CASSQDRGRADEKLFF.

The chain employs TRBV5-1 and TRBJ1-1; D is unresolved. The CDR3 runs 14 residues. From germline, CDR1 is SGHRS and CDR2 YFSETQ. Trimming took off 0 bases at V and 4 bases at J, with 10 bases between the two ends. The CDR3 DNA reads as TGCGCCAGCAGCTTGGCTAGTTTGCGCACTGAAGCTTTCTTT. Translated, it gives CASSLASLRTEAFF.

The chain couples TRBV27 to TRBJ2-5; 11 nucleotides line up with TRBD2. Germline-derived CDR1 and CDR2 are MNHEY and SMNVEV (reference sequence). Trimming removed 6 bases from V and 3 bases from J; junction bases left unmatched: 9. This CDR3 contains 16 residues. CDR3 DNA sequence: TGTGCCAGCAGCCCCCGACTAGCGGGAAGAGAAGAGACCCAGTACTTC. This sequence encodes CASSPRLAGREETQYF.

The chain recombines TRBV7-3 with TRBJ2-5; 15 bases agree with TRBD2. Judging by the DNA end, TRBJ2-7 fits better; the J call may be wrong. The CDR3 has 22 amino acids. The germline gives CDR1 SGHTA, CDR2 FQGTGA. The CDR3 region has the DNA TGTGCCAGCAGCTTAACGCAGATACCGGGACTAGCGGGAGGTTACAGCTCCTACGAGCAGTACTTC. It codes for CASSLTQIPGLAGGYSSYEQYF.

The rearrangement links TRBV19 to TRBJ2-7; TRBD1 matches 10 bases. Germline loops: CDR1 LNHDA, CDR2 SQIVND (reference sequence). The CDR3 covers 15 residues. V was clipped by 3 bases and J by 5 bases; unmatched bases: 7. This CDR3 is CASSIQGQGLHEQYF. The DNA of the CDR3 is TGTGCCAGTAGTATTCAGGGACAGGGGCTACACGAGCAGTACTTC.

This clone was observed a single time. The CDR3 nucleotides are TGTGCCAGCAGTTATAGCGGGGCCCCCCAAGAGACCCAGTACTTC. This gives the protein CASSYSGAPQETQYF. The chain recombines TRBV6-5 with TRBJ2-5, with TRBD2 matching over 8 bases. Trimming took 3 bases from V and 1 from J; bases not matched to a gene: 4. This CDR3 has 15 residues. CDR1 and CDR2 (germline): MNHEY, SVGAGI.

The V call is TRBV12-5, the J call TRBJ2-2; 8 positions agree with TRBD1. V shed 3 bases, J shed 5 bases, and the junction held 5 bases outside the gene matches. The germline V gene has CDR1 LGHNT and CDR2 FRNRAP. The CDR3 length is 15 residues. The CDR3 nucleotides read TGTGCTAGTGGTTTTGCAGGGGGCGCGACCGGGGAGCTGTTTTTT. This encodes CASGFAGGATGELFF. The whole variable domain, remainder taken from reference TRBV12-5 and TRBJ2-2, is DARVTQTPRHKVTEMGQEVTMRCQPILGHNTVFWYRQTMMQGLELLAYFRNRAPLDDSGMPKDRFSAEMPDATLATLKIQPSEPRDSAVYFCASGFAGGATGELFFGEGSRLTVL.

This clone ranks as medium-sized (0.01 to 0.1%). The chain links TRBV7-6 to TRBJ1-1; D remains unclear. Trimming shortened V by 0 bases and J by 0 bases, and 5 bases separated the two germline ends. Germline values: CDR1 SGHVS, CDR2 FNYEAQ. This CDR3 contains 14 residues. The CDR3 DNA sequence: TGTGCCAGCAGCTTAGCCGGAGTGAACACTGAAGCTTTCTTT. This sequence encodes CASSLAGVNTEAFF.

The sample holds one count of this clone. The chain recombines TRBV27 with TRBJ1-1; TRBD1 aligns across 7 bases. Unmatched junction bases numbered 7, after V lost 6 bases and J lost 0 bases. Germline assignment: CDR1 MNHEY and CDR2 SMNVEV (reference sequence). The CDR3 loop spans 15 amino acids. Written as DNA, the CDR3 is TGTGCCAGCAGGCCCCCCGGGACAGTGAACACTGAAGCTTTCTTT. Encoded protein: CASRPPGTVNTEAFF.

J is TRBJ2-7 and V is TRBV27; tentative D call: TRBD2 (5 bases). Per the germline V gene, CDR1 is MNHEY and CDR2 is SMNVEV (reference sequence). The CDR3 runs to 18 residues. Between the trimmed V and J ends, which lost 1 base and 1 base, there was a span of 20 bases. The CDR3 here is CASSLFSVRVGGSYEQYF. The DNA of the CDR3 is TGTGCCAGCAGTTTATTCTCGGTGCGGGTCGGTGGATCCTACGAGCAGTACTTC.

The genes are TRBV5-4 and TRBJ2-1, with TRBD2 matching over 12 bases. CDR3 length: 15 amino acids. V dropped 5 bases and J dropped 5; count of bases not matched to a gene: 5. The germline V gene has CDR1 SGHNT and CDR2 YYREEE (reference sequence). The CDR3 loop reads CASSTGTSGHNEQFF. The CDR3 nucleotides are TGTGCCAGCAGTACCGGGACTAGCGGGCACAATGAGCAGTTCTTC.

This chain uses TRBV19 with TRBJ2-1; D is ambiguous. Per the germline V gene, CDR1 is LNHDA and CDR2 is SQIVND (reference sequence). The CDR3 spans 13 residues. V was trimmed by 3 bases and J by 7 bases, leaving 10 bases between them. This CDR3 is CASSIQNMNEQFF. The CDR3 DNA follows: TGTGCCAGTAGTATCCAAAACATGAATGAGCAGTTCTTC.

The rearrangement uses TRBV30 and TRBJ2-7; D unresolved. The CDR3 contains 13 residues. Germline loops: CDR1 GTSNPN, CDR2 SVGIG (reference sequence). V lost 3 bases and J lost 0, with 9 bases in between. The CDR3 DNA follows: TGTGCCTGGAGGGCCGGGTCCTCCTACGAGCAGTACTTC. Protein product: CAWRAGSSYEQYF.

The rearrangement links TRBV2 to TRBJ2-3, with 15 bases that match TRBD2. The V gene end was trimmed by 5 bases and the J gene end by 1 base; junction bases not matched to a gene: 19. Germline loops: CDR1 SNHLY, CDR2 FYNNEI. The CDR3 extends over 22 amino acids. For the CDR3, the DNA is TGTGCCAGCAGTCCAGGAGCAATGGGACTAGCGGGGGGAACTTTGGGCACAGATACGCAGTATTTT. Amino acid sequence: CASSPGAMGLAGGTLGTDTQYF.

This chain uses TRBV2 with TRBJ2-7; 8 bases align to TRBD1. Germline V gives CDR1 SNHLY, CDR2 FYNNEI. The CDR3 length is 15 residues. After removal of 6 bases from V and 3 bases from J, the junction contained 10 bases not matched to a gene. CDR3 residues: CASRDAGQAIYEQYF. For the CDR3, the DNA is TGTGCCAGCAGAGACGCGGGACAGGCAATCTACGAGCAGTACTTC.

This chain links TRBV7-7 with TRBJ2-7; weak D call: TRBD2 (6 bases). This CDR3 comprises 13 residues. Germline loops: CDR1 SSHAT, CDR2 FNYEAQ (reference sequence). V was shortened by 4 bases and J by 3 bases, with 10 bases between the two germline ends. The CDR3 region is CASSSRLGYEQYF. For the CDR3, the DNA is TGTGCCAGCAGCTCAAGACTAGGCTACGAGCAGTACTTC.

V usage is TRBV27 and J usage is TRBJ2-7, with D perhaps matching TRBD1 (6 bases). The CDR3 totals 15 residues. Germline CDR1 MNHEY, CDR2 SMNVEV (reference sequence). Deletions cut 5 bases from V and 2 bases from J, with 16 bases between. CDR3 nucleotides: TGTGCCAGCAGTCGCACCGGGACATCGACCTACGAGCAGTACTTC. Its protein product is CASSRTGTSTYEQYF.

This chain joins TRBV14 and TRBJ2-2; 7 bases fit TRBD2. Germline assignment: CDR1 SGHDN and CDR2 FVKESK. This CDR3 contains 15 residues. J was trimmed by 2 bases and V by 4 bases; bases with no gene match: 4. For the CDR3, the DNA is TGTGCCAGCAGCCGGGCGGGAGTAAACACCGGGGAGCTGTTTTTT. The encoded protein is CASSRAGVNTGELFF. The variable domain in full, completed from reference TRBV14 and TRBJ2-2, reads EAGVTQFPSHSVIEKGQTVTLRCDPISGHDNLYWYRRVMGKEIKFLLHFVKESKQDESGMPNNRFLAERTGGTYSTLKVQPAELEDSGVYFCASSRAGVNTGELFFGEGSRLTVL.

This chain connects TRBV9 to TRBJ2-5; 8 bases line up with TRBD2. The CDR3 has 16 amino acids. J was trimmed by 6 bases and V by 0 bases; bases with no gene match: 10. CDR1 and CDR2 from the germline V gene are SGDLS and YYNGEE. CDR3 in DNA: TGTGCCAGCAGCGTAGCGGGCGGGAGGACGATTCAGACCCAGTACTTC. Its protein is CASSVAGGRTIQTQYF.

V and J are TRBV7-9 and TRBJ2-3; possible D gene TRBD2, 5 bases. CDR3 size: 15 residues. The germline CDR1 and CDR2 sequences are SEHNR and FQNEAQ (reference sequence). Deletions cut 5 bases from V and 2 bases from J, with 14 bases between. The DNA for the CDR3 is TGTGCCAGCAGCCGACGGGGTTTCCACACAGATACGCAGTATTTT. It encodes CASSRRGFHTDTQYF.

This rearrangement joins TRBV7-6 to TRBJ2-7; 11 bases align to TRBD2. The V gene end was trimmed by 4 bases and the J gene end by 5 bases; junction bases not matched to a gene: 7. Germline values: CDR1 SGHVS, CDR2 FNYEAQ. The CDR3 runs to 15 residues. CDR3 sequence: CASSWVSGGADEQYF. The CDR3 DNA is TGTGCCAGCAGCTGGGTTAGCGGGGGGGCCGACGAGCAGTACTTC.

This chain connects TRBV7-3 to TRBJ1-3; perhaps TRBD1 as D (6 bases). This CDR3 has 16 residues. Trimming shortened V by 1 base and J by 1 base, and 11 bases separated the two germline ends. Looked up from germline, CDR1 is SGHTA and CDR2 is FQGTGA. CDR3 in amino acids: CASSLIGRGSGNTIYF. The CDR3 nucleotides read TGTGCCAGCAGCTTAATAGGGAGGGGGTCTGGAAACACCATATATTTT.

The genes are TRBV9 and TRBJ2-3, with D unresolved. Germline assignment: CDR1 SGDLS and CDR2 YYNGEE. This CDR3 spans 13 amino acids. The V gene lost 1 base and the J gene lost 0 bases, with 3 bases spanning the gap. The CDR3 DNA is TGTGCCAGCAGCGTATCTAGCACAGATACGCAGTATTTT. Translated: CASSVSSTDTQYF.

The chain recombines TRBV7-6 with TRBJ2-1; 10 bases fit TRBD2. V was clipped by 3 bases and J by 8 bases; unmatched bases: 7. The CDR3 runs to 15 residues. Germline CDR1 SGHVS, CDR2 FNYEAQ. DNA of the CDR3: TGTGCCAGCAGCTTGCTAGCGGGGGAGGGGTATGAGCAGTTCTTC. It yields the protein CASSLLAGEGYEQFF. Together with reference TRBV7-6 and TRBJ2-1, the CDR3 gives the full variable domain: GAGVSQSPRYKVTKRGQDVALRCDPISGHVSLYWYRQALGQGPEFLTYFNYEAQQDKSGLPNDRFSAERPEGSISTLTIQRTEQRDSAMYRCASSLLAGEGYEQFFGPGTRLTVL.

CDR3 sequence: CAWRTGLAVQETQYF. CDR3 DNA: TGTGCCTGGAGGACGGGACTCGCAGTACAAGAGACCCAGTACTTC. V is TRBV30 and J is TRBJ2-5; tentative D call: TRBD2 (6 bases). The CDR3 spans 15 residues. Germline lookup yields CDR1 GTSNPN and CDR2 SVGIG (reference sequence). The V end lost 3 bases, the J end lost 2 bases, and 16 bases lay between the germline ends.

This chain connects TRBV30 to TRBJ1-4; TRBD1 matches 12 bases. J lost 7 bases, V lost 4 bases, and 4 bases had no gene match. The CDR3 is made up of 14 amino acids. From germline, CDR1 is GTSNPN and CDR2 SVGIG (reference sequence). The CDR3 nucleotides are TGTGCCTGGACACGGGACAGGGGGCCTGAAAAACTGTTTTTT. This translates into CAWTRDRGPEKLFF. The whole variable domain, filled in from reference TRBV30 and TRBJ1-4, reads SQTIHQWPATLVQPVGSPLSLECTVEGTSNPNLYWYRQAAGRGLQLLFYSVGIGQISSEVPQNLSASRPQDRQFILSSKKLLLSDSGFYLCAWTRDRGPEKLFFGSGTQLSVL.

The CDR3 DNA is TGTGCCAGCAGCTCCTTAAAAAATCTCGTCAGGAAGCCGGACACTGAAGCTTTCTTT. Its translation: CASSSLKNLVRKPDTEAFF. This rearrangement joins TRBV7-9 to TRBJ1-1; unclear D gene. Trimming took off 4 bases at V and 3 bases at J, with 27 bases between the two ends. The CDR3 totals 19 residues. Germline V gene sequence: CDR1 SEHNR, CDR2 FQNEAQ (reference sequence).